This entry lists 29 T cell receptor beta chains sequenced from one sample in a study of PD-1 blockade in classical Hodgkin lymphoma. Following autologous stem cell transplantation, relapse occurred in every patient, and exposure to brentuximab vedotin varied. Profiling relied on immunoSEQ multiplex PCR, and the TCRdb table lists in-frame clones only, not all of them. The sample has tens of thousands of clones, 89% seen once; the top ten hold roughly 10%. Here the sequenced sample was peripheral blood mononuclear cells (PBMCs), taken before the second cycle of nivolumab. The receptor source for this set is a human donor with classical Hodgkin lymphoma.

The CDR3 protein is CASSRLASKQFF. CDR3 nucleotide sequence: TGTGCCAGCAGCCGACTAGCGTCGAAGCAGTTCTTC. V usage is TRBV5-6 and J usage is TRBJ2-1, with TRBD2 identical over 8 bases. Trimming at V came to 4 bases and at J to 11 bases, leaving 5 bases not matched to a gene. The length of the CDR3 is 12 residues. Germline CDR1 and CDR2: SGHDT and YYEEEE.

This chain uses TRBV6-6 with TRBJ1-6, with 8 bases aligning to TRBD1. The V and J ends lost 8 bases and 3 bases, in that order; junction bases with no gene match: 9. Germline lookup yields CDR1 MNHNY and CDR2 SVGAGI (reference sequence). The CDR3 totals 16 residues. In DNA form, the CDR3 reads TGTGCCAGCGGGGACGGGACAGGTCGCTATAATTCACCCCTCCACTTT. Its protein product is CASGDGTGRYNSPLHF.

The chain combines TRBV7-9 with TRBJ2-7; D gene unclear. V lost 1 base, J lost 0 bases, and 7 bases lay in between. The CDR3 loop spans 14 amino acids. Per the germline V gene, CDR1 is SEHNR and CDR2 is FQNEAQ (reference sequence). The CDR3 DNA reads TGTGCCAGCAGCTTAGACAGCCTCTCCTACGAGCAGTACTTC. Translated, it gives CASSLDSLSYEQYF.

The V and J genes are TRBV4-1 and TRBJ2-1; TRBD2 might be the D (6 bases). CDR1 MGHRA and CDR2 YSYEKL come from the germline V gene. The CDR3 extends over 13 amino acids. The V and J ends lost 1 base and 10 bases respectively, with 11 bases between them. The CDR3 sequence: CASSQGPTSEQFF. CDR3 nucleotides: TGCGCCAGCAGCCAAGGACCTACTAGCGAGCAGTTCTTC.

Remarks on this clone: One junction end does not reproduce the germline sequence, and a read error may be involved. The chain joins TRBV28 to TRBJ1-5; the match to TRBD1 covers 7 bases. The CDR3 is 12 residues long. Germline V gene lookup returns CDR1 MDHEN and CDR2 SYDVKM. CDR3 sequence: CATRQGYQAQHF. The DNA of the CDR3 is TGTGCCACCAGACAGGGCTATCAGGCCCAGCATTTT.

The rearrangement joins TRBV28 to TRBJ1-5; D uncertain. Trimming cost V 4 bases and J 11 bases, with 12 bases left between them. Per the germline V gene, CDR1 is MDHEN and CDR2 is SYDVKM. CDR3 length: 12 amino acids. CDR3 bases: TGTGCCAGCAGTTCAAGATCCCGGTCCCAGCATTTT. It yields the protein CASSSRSRSQHF. The variable domain in full, with the rest retrieved from reference TRBV28 and TRBJ1-5, is DVKVTQSSRYLVKRTGEKVFLECVQDMDHENMFWYRQDPGLGLRLIYFSYDVKMKEKGDIPEGYSVSREKKERFSLILESASTNQTSMYLCASSSRSRSQHFGDGTRLSIL.

The chain joins TRBV18 to TRBJ2-3; D gene uncertain. The V end was cut by 3 bases, the J end by 2 bases, with 18 bases between. Looked up from germline, CDR1 is KGHSH and CDR2 is LQKENI. This CDR3 has 17 amino acids. The CDR3 loop is CASSPPAAHLYTDTQYF. For the CDR3, the DNA is TGTGCCAGCTCACCCCCCGCGGCCCACCTTTACACAGATACGCAGTATTTT.

The chain combines TRBV18 with TRBJ2-5, with a tentative D call TRBD1 (6 bases). The germline V and J ends were trimmed by 1 base and 8 bases, with 17 bases remaining between them. CDR1 and CDR2 from the germline V gene are KGHSH and LQKENI. The CDR3 is 15 amino acids. For the CDR3, the DNA is TGTGCCAGCTCACCACAGGGACAAGCTCGAAGTACCCAGTACTTC. Translated: CASSPQGQARSTQYF.

This clone was seen a handful of times. The V call is TRBV19, the J call TRBJ2-5; D is undetermined. The germline V gene encodes CDR1 LNHDA and CDR2 SQIVND (reference sequence). Between the trimmed V and J ends, which lost 3 bases and 4 bases, there was a span of 3 bases. The CDR3 loop spans 11 amino acids. The DNA of the CDR3 is TGTGCCAGTAGTATGGGAGAGACCCAGTACTTC. This translates into CASSMGETQYF. Full variable domain (outside the CDR3, taken from reference TRBV19 and TRBJ2-5): DGGITQSPKYLFRKEGQNVTLSCEQNLNHDAMYWYRQDPGQGLRLIYYSQIVNDFQKGDIAEGYSVSREKKESFPLTVTSAQKNPTAFYLCASSMGETQYFGPGTRLLVL.

The chain couples TRBV5-4 to TRBJ2-2; 12 nucleotides match TRBD2. This CDR3 region has 19 residues. Germline CDR1 and CDR2: SGHNT and YYREEE (reference sequence). The V segment lost 0 bases and the J segment 2 bases; nucleotides outside the gene matches: 8. The CDR3 DNA is TGTGCCAGCAGCTTGGCCATCGGACTAGCGGGACCTAACACCGGGGAGCTGTTTTTT. As protein: CASSLAIGLAGPNTGELFF.

The chain carries TRBV6-1 and TRBJ2-7; D is uncertain. V was clipped by 2 bases and J by 2 bases, with 13 bases between them. The CDR3 totals 15 residues. In germline, CDR1 is MNHNS, CDR2 SASEGT. The CDR3 here is CASSETDNPTYEQYF. The CDR3 region has the DNA TGTGCCAGCAGTGAAACAGATAACCCCACCTACGAGCAGTACTTC.

This sequence joins TRBV7-9 and TRBJ2-7; the match to TRBD2 covers 7 bases. CDR3 length: 14 residues. The germline V gene encodes CDR1 SEHNR and CDR2 FQNEAQ (reference sequence). V shed 5 bases, J shed 0 bases, and the junction held 4 bases outside the gene matches. The CDR3 bases are TGTGCCAGCAGCGGGGGGGACCACTCCTACGAGCAGTACTTC. Translating it yields CASSGGDHSYEQYF.

The gene calls are TRBV11-2 and TRBJ1-5; D is ambiguous. Looked up from germline, CDR1 is SGHAT and CDR2 is FQNNGV. The germline V and J ends were trimmed by 4 bases and 3 bases, with 7 bases remaining between them. This CDR3 is built from 13 residues. DNA for the CDR3: TGTGCCAGCAGCTGGGGTGACAATCAGCCCCAGCATTTT. The encoded protein is CASSWGDNQPQHF.

The chain joins TRBV30 to TRBJ1-5, with D hard to call. The germline V and J ends were trimmed by 5 bases and 5 bases, with 13 bases remaining between them. Germline V gene sequence: CDR1 GTSNPN, CDR2 SVGIG (reference sequence). CDR3 length equals 13 residues. The DNA for the CDR3 is TGTGCCTGGGGTGCTCTGGGTCATCAGCCCCAGCATTTT. Its translation is CAWGALGHQPQHF.

In its sample, this clone was seen once. The gene calls are TRBV7-8 and TRBJ2-3, with D maybe TRBD2 (7 bases). Deletions cut 4 bases from V and 0 bases from J, with 17 bases between. Germline values: CDR1 SGHVS, CDR2 FQNEAQ. CDR3 size: 17 residues. The CDR3 sequence: CASSYSLGGASTDTQYF. The DNA of the CDR3 is TGTGCCAGCAGCTACTCCTTGGGGGGGGCTAGCACAGATACGCAGTATTTT.

The chain links TRBV4-2 to TRBJ2-6; D gene unclear. This CDR3 has 18 residues. Trimming shortened V by 0 bases and J by 0 bases, and 12 bases separated the two germline ends. Germline V gene sequence: CDR1 LGHNA, CDR2 YNFKEQ. The CDR3 reads CASSQDRSRISGANVLTF. The CDR3 DNA follows: TGTGCCAGCAGCCAAGATCGGTCACGAATCTCTGGGGCCAACGTCCTGACTTTC.

This clone appeared once. In DNA form, the CDR3 reads TGTGCCAGCAGGCGGAAGCCAGGGGAGATCAATCAGCCCCAGCATTTT. Translating it yields CASRRKPGEINQPQHF. The chain uses TRBV21-1 and TRBJ1-5; the tabulated D call, TRBD1, remains unverified against the DNA. TRBV21-1 is marked as a pseudogene. This CDR3 has 16 residues.

The V and J genes are TRBV29-1 and TRBJ2-1; perhaps TRBD2 as D (5 bases). V was trimmed by 2 bases and J by 9 bases, leaving 5 bases between them. The germline V gene has CDR1 SQVTM and CDR2 ANQGSEA. CDR3 length equals 10 residues. As DNA, the CDR3 is TGCAGCGTTGAACTAGCTGAGCAGTTCTTC. It is translated as CSVELAEQFF.

There are a few counts of this clone. Other nucleotide sequences from this sample produce the same CDR3. V gene TRBV29-1 combines with J gene TRBJ2-1, with 8 bases identical to TRBD1. V lost 6 bases and J lost 1; bases outside the gene matches: 2. CDR1 SQVTM and CDR2 ANQGSEA come from the germline V gene. CDR3 size: 13 residues. CDR3 DNA: TGCAGCGTGCAGGGGGCTTCCTACAATGAGCAGTTCTTC. Translated, it gives CSVQGASYNEQFF.

The rearrangement joins TRBV7-6 to TRBJ2-1, with no clear D. This CDR3 spans 17 amino acids. V shed 2 bases and J shed 0 bases, with 14 bases lying between them. The germline CDR1 and CDR2 sequences are SGHVS and FNYEAQ. The CDR3 region is CASSLNPAPSSYNEQFF. In DNA, the CDR3 is TGTGCCAGCAGCTTAAATCCAGCGCCGAGCTCCTACAATGAGCAGTTCTTC.

The chain carries TRBV6-1 and TRBJ1-5, with no clear D. Germline V gene sequence: CDR1 MNHNS, CDR2 SASEGT. Trimming removed 1 base at V and 2 bases at J, with 6 bases between. The CDR3 runs to 14 residues. CDR3 nucleotide sequence: TGTGCCAGCAGTGAAGGGTGGGGCAATCAGCCCCAGCATTTT. It codes for CASSEGWGNQPQHF.

The genes are TRBV15 and TRBJ1-4, with a weak D call TRBD1 (5 bases). This CDR3 region has 18 residues. Germline lookup yields CDR1 LNHNV and CDR2 YYDKDF (reference sequence). Trimming took off 7 bases at V and 4 bases at J, with 25 bases between the two ends. Here the CDR3 DNA reads TGTGCCACCACCGGGGGTGCGGTTCCCCCCCTTTTTAATGAAAAACTGTTTTTT. Protein: CATTGGAVPPLFNEKLFF.

J is TRBJ2-7 and V is TRBV6-6; 7 nucleotides agree with TRBD1. CDR1 and CDR2 from the germline V gene are MNHNY and SVGAGI (reference sequence). J was trimmed by 0 bases and V by 6 bases; bases with no gene match: 8. The CDR3 is made up of 15 amino acids. In nucleotides, the CDR3 is TGTGCCAGCAGCCGTGACAGGGCGCTCTCCTACGAGCAGTACTTC. Its protein product is CASSRDRALSYEQYF.

The chain carries TRBV20-1 and TRBJ1-2, with D hard to call. Germline lookup yields CDR1 DFQATT and CDR2 SNEGSKA (reference sequence). V was cut by 0 bases and J by 10 bases, with 9 bases left in between. The CDR3 has 11 residues. The CDR3 sequence: CSARDDPAYTF. The CDR3 DNA sequence: TGCAGTGCTAGAGACGACCCGGCCTACACCTTC.

The chain uses TRBV25-1 and TRBJ2-7; TRBD1 agrees at 10 bases. Per the germline V gene, CDR1 is MGHDK and CDR2 is SYGVNS. After removal of 10 bases from V and 4 bases from J, the junction contained 16 bases not matched to a gene. The CDR3 length is 16 residues. DNA for the CDR3: TGTGCCACACAGAACACCCCGGGACAGGGGACTTACGAGCAGTACTTC. Protein sequence: CATQNTPGQGTYEQYF.

This chain links TRBV28 with TRBJ2-7; D perhaps matches TRBD2 (7 bases). CDR1 is MDHEN and CDR2 is SYDVKM in the germline V gene. The germline V and J ends were trimmed by 3 bases and 4 bases, with 13 bases remaining between them. There are 14 residues in the CDR3. The CDR3 loop is CASSFRGASYEQYF. The CDR3 coding sequence is TGTGCCAGCAGTTTTCGGGGGGCGAGTTACGAGCAGTACTTC.

The chain uses TRBV28 and TRBJ1-5; the D gene is possibly TRBD1 (6 bases). The V gene's germline CDR1 is MDHEN and CDR2 SYDVKM. The CDR3 contains 15 residues. Trimming shortened V by 4 bases and J by 0 bases, and 10 bases separated the two germline ends. CDR3 region: CASSSLTGSNQPQHF. DNA of the CDR3: TGTGCCAGCAGTTCATTGACAGGTAGCAATCAGCCCCAGCATTTT.

The chain has TRBV15 and TRBJ1-6; D gene unclear. V was pared by 5 bases and J by 6 bases, with 17 bases between. The CDR3 covers 16 residues. Looked up from germline, CDR1 is LNHNV and CDR2 is YYDKDF (reference sequence). The CDR3 bases are TGTGCCACCAGCGTACCTCCAGGAGGAAGTAATTCACCCCTCCACTTT. Protein product: CATSVPPGGSNSPLHF.

The chain employs TRBV6-6 and TRBJ2-3, with TRBD2 matching 11 bases. V lost 6 bases, J lost 5 bases, and 10 bases stayed unmatched. The germline V gene has CDR1 MNHNY and CDR2 SVGAGI (reference sequence). There are 16 residues in the CDR3. The CDR3 DNA reads as TGTGCCAGCAGGACTAGCGGGGCCCGAAGAGAAGATACGCAGTATTTT. Amino acids: CASRTSGARREDTQYF.